This T cell receptor (beta chain) was captured by sequencing in a study of response to subunit inactivated influenza vaccine. Study findings and constraints: Every seasonal influenza vaccination brings in few new T cells, the authors suggested.

The sample holds a few counts of this clonotype. Its antigen remains unidentified. In TCRdb, the RT-PCR reads were re-called with MiXCR into one record per CDR3 protein. The sample lists roughly 780,000 distinct CDR3 sequences, 15% to 20% occurring once. The receptor was isolated from a man in his fifties who received an inactivated influenza vaccine. Specimen: PBMCs from blood, collected 5 days after vaccination.

CDR3 bases: TGTGCCAGCACCCTCCCAGGGCGAGGCACTGAAGCTTTCTTT. Protein sequence: CASTLPGRGTEAFF. V gene TRBV7-2 combines with J gene TRBJ1-1, with D possibly TRBD1 on 5 matching bases. V lost 7 bases and J lost 4, with 16 bases in between. The CDR3 runs 14 residues. CDR1 is SGHTA and CDR2 is FQGNSA in the germline V gene.